Sequencing of this T cell receptor beta chain was carried out in a study of blood T cell repertoires in COVID-19. Study in general: T cells, B-cell-depleted T cells, or PBMCs supplied cDNA or gDNA.

Germline lookup yields CDR1 MRHNA and CDR2 SNTAGT. Trimming removed 1 base from V and 8 bases from J; junction bases left unmatched: 4. The length of the CDR3 is 14 residues. Participant ages covered 18 to 89 years across 24 US areas. Categorization into cohorts depended on clinical history that participants reported. Symptom resolution, clearance, or two negative PCRs marked the recovered donors of Cohort 3. Sequencing used immunoSEQ multiplex PCR; TCRdb keeps in-frame clones, though not all of them. Found here are some 310,000 clones, under 90% of them singletons; the top ten hold around 9%. This sequence joins TRBV6-4 and TRBJ1-4, with 7 bases aligning to TRBD1. This TCR came from a woman in her 30s who had recovered from COVID-19. Sequenced input: PBMCs or T cells enriched from blood (not recorded which). The CDR3 loop reads CASSDFQGGEKLFF. In DNA form, the CDR3 reads TGTGCCAGCAGTGACTTTCAGGGGGGAGAAAAACTGTTTTTT.